Following are 32 T cell receptor beta chains from one sample sequenced in a study of response to subunit inactivated influenza vaccine. One entry per CDR3 protein results from TCRdb running MiXCR on the RT-PCR reads. The sample shows about half a million distinct CDR3 sequences, approximately 11% of them seen only once. The starting material was PBMCs from blood, obtained more than 35 days after vaccination. The source is a man in his fifties who received an inactivated influenza vaccine.

This clonotype was observed a handful of times. This chain uses TRBV10-3 with TRBJ2-7, with D possibly matching TRBD2 (6 bases). This CDR3 is built from 15 residues. Per the germline V gene, CDR1 is ENHRY and CDR2 is SYGVKD. Trimming pared 11 bases from V and 5 bases from J, leaving 25 bases between. CDR3 coding DNA: TGTGCCCATGGGGCCGGGGGTCTAGCTTCCCACGAGCAGTACTTC. Translation: CAHGAGGLASHEQYF.

The rearrangement uses TRBV20-1 and TRBJ2-7; D is uncertain. Germline V lookup: CDR1 DFQATT, CDR2 SNEGSKA (reference sequence). This CDR3 comprises 14 residues. Trimming removed 1 base from V and 0 bases from J, with 10 bases in between. For the CDR3, the DNA is TGCAGTGCTAGAGTGGCAAGCTTCTCCTACGAGCAGTACTTC. Its translation: CSARVASFSYEQYF.

This clonotype turned up a few times. The chain is built from TRBV4-1 and TRBJ1-3; possibly TRBD1 for D (6 bases). Germline V gene sequence: CDR1 MGHRA, CDR2 YSYEKL. Trimming cost V 0 bases and J 0 bases, with 12 bases left between them. The CDR3 has 17 amino acids. CDR3 amino acids: CASSQDWGALSGNTIYF. In DNA, the CDR3 is TGCGCCAGCAGCCAAGATTGGGGGGCACTCTCTGGAAACACCATATATTTT.

This clonotype was detected only a few times. Here the CDR3 DNA reads TGTGCCAGCAGCGGGACCGCTACCTACTATGGCTACACCTTC. It yields the protein CASSGTATYYGYTF. The chain carries TRBV7-9 and TRBJ1-2; perhaps TRBD1 as D (5 bases). The CDR3 contains 14 residues. Germline loops: CDR1 SEHNR, CDR2 FQNEAQ (reference sequence). V was cut by 5 bases and J by 3 bases, with 13 bases left in between.

The rearrangement joins TRBV9 to TRBJ2-3, with D unclear. The germline V and J ends were trimmed by 2 bases and 2 bases, with 15 bases remaining between them. The CDR3 extends over 16 amino acids. Germline CDR1 and CDR2: SGDLS and YYNGEE. The CDR3 bases are TGTGCCAGCAGCGTGGGCTCGCGCCCTAACACAGATACGCAGTATTTT. It codes for CASSVGSRPNTDTQYF. Filled out from reference TRBV9 and TRBJ2-3, the complete variable domain reads DSGVTQTPKHLITATGQRVTLRCSPRSGDLSVYWYQQSLDQGLQFLIQYYNGEERAKGNILERFSAQQFPDLHSELNLSSLELGDSALYFCASSVGSRPNTDTQYFGPGTRLTVL.

This clonotype has more than one count but fewer than ten. The chain couples TRBV5-1 to TRBJ2-5; TRBD2 aligns across 8 bases. Germline V gene sequence: CDR1 SGHRS, CDR2 YFSETQ. J lost 1 base, V lost 0 bases, and 5 bases had no gene match. CDR3 size: 16 residues. The CDR3 loop reads CASSLGPAGAQETQYF. DNA of the CDR3: TGCGCCAGCAGCTTGGGGCCAGCGGGGGCCCAAGAGACCCAGTACTTC. Looking up the rest from reference TRBV5-1 and TRBJ2-5 gives the full variable domain: KAGVTQTPRYLIKTRGQQVTLSCSPISGHRSVSWYQQTPGQGLQFLFEYFSETQRNKGNFPGRFSGRQFSNSRSEMNVSTLELGDSALYLCASSLGPAGAQETQYFGPGTRLLVL.

The rearrangement uses TRBV3-1 and TRBJ1-2; tentative D call: TRBD1 (5 bases). The CDR3 runs 15 residues. Germline V gives CDR1 LGHDT, CDR2 YNNKEL (reference sequence). Trimming removed 4 bases from V and 4 bases from J, with 16 bases in between. This CDR3 reads CASSRWGDPIYGYTF. The CDR3 coding sequence is TGTGCCAGCAGCCGGTGGGGGGACCCGATCTATGGCTACACCTTC.

This clonotype was detected ten times or more. This chain links TRBV12-3 or TRBV12-4 with TRBJ2-1, with TRBD2 matching 14 bases. The CDR3 has 15 amino acids. Trimming took 4 bases from V and 10 from J; bases not matched to a gene: 6. In DNA, the CDR3 is TGTGCCAGCAGTTGGACTAGCGGGGGGTCCAGAGAGCAGTTCTTC. Translating it yields CASSWTSGGSREQFF.

This clonotype was recorded a few times. CDR3 protein: CATAGTGGDEQYF. The DNA of the CDR3 is TGTGCCACTGCCGGGACAGGGGGGGACGAGCAGTACTTC. The chain uses TRBV2 and TRBJ2-7; 11 nucleotides agree with TRBD1. The CDR3 spans 13 residues. In germline, CDR1 is SNHLY, CDR2 FYNNEI. J lost 5 bases, V lost 10 bases, and 7 bases had no gene match. The variable domain in full, with the rest retrieved from reference TRBV2 and TRBJ2-7, is EPEVTQTPSHQVTQMGQEVILRCVPISNHLYFYWYRQILGQKVEFLVSFYNNEISEKSEIFDDQFSVERPDGSNFTLKIRSTKLEDSAMYFCATAGTGGDEQYFGPGTRLTVT.

This clonotype was counted ten times or more. The chain combines TRBV10-3 with TRBJ2-3; TRBD2 might be the D (5 bases). The CDR3 is made up of 15 amino acids. Trimming shortened V by 6 bases and J by 4 bases, and 17 bases separated the two germline ends. Germline V gene sequence: CDR1 ENHRY, CDR2 SYGVKD. The CDR3 reads CAIREGGLAADTQYF. Here the CDR3 DNA reads TGTGCCATCAGAGAAGGTGGGCTAGCCGCAGATACGCAGTATTTT.

This clonotype has just a few counts. This chain links TRBV5-1 with TRBJ2-2; 7 positions match TRBD2. The ends lost 2 bases at V and 4 bases at J; junction bases unmatched: 8. The CDR3 has 16 residues. CDR1 SGHRS and CDR2 YFSETQ come from the germline V gene. CDR3 coding DNA: TGCGCCAGCAGCTTCCAGACGGGGGGATCCACCGGGGAGCTGTTTTTT. This codes for CASSFQTGGSTGELFF.

This clonotype occurred many times. The rearrangement links TRBV29-1 to TRBJ2-5; D is possibly TRBD2 (5 bases). The CDR3 sequence is 11 residues long. Trimming took off 5 bases at V and 3 bases at J, with 7 bases between the two ends. Germline V gene data show CDR1 as SQVTM and CDR2 as ANQGSEA. In DNA, the CDR3 is TGCAGCGTTCCGCGGGAAGAGACCCAGTACTTC. This encodes CSVPREETQYF.

The sample holds a few counts of this clonotype. The chain combines TRBV20-1 with TRBJ1-4; no firm D call. V lost 1 base and J lost 7, with 10 bases in between. The CDR3 consists of 13 residues. CDR1 is DFQATT, CDR2 SNEGSKA, per germline (reference sequence). The CDR3 nucleotides read TGCAGTGCTAGAGCCCTAAATGGTGAAAAACTGTTTTTT. It codes for CSARALNGEKLFF.

This clonotype was counted only a few times. The V and J genes are TRBV7-3 and TRBJ2-1, with D perhaps matching TRBD2 (5 bases). The germline V and J ends were trimmed by 4 bases and 3 bases, with 7 bases remaining between them. Germline V CDR1 and CDR2: SGHTA, FQGTGA. The CDR3 has 13 amino acids. The CDR3, as DNA: TGTGCCAGCAGCTACGACTACTACAATGAGCAGTTCTTC. This translates into CASSYDYYNEQFF.

The CDR3 loop reads CASRVSPTTDTQYF. The CDR3 DNA reads TGTGCCAGTAGGGTATCCCCCACCACAGATACGCAGTATTTT. The genes are TRBV19 and TRBJ2-3; D unclear. V lost 6 bases, J lost 2 bases, and 12 bases lay in between. Germline-derived CDR1 and CDR2 are LNHDA and SQIVND (reference sequence). This CDR3 has 14 amino acids.

This clonotype was seen more than once but under ten times. The rearrangement links TRBV6-2 or TRBV6-3 to TRBJ2-1; possible D gene TRBD1, 6 bases. The CDR3 sequence is 14 residues long. Trimming stripped 4 bases from V and 1 base from J, with 8 bases between. In germline, CDR1 is MNHEY, CDR2 SVGEGT. In DNA form, the CDR3 reads TGTGCCAGCAGTTGGCAGGGGTCCTACAATGAGCAGTTCTTC. Translation gives CASSWQGSYNEQFF.

This clonotype appeared many times. The chain carries TRBV4-1 and TRBJ2-7; D gene uncertain. The CDR3 is 12 residues long. Trimming took 3 bases from V and 7 from J, leaving 10 bases between them. Germline CDR1 reads MGHRA; CDR2 reads YSYEKL. The CDR3 region is CASSHLGAEQYF. The CDR3 DNA reads TGCGCCAGCAGCCACCTAGGAGCGGAGCAGTACTTC.

This clonotype was seen many times. The chain couples TRBV6-5 to TRBJ1-1, with a possible D match to TRBD1 (5 bases). V lost 0 bases and J 6 bases, leaving 20 bases between the germline ends. Germline CDR1 and CDR2: MNHEY and SVGAGI. This CDR3 contains 17 residues. CDR3 in amino acids: CASSYSAGRRVNAEAFF. Written as DNA, the CDR3 is TGTGCCAGCAGTTACTCGGCAGGGAGGCGAGTAAATGCTGAAGCTTTCTTT.

A note on this clonotype: Being one base from a much bigger clone, this may be a read error. This chain uses TRBV4-3 with TRBJ2-1; D may be TRBD1 (6 bases). The length of the CDR3 is 15 residues. Germline lookup yields CDR1 LGHNA and CDR2 YSLEER. CDR3: CARSQGVGAYNEQFF. In DNA form, the CDR3 reads TGCGCCAGGAGCCAAGGGGTGGGGGCTTACAATGAGCAGTTCTTC.

V is TRBV10-3 and J is TRBJ2-6; TRBD1 matches 7 bases. The J segment lost 0 bases and the V segment lost 11 bases, leaving 10 bases of the junction unmatched. The CDR3 is 16 residues long. Germline CDR1 reads ENHRY; CDR2 reads SYGVKD. CDR3 protein: CASSGQATSGANVLTF. Here the CDR3 DNA reads TGTGCCTCCAGCGGACAGGCGACCTCTGGGGCCAACGTCCTGACTTTC.

This clonotype has at least ten counts. The J gene is TRBJ2-1, the V gene TRBV20-1, with TRBD1 identical over 7 bases. CDR3 length: 16 amino acids. Per germline, CDR1 DFQATT and CDR2 SNEGSKA (reference sequence). V lost 5 bases, J lost 7 bases, and 17 bases stayed unmatched. CDR3 in amino acids: CSALRARGSVRNEQFF. Written as DNA, the CDR3 is TGCAGTGCTCTAAGGGCCAGGGGGTCGGTAAGGAATGAGCAGTTCTTC.

The sample holds a few counts of this clonotype. The V gene is TRBV7-9, the J gene TRBJ1-6; tentative D call: TRBD1 (5 bases). Germline V CDR1 and CDR2: SEHNR, FQNEAQ (reference sequence). Trimming shortened V by 4 bases and J by 8 bases, and 18 bases separated the two germline ends. The CDR3 is 16 residues long. In nucleotides, the CDR3 is TGTGCCAGCAGCTACGATGTGGGACTTCGCCATTCACCCCTCCACTTT. Protein sequence: CASSYDVGLRHSPLHF.

The genes are TRBV5-1 and TRBJ2-3; D possibly corresponds to TRBD1 (6 bases). The CDR3 is 13 residues long. Deletions cut 7 bases from V and 2 bases from J, with 11 bases between. The germline V gene encodes CDR1 SGHRS and CDR2 YFSETQ. Written as DNA, the CDR3 is TGCGCCAGCTACAGGGATCACACAGATACGCAGTATTTT. Encoded protein: CASYRDHTDTQYF.

Many counts were recorded for this clonotype. This rearrangement joins TRBV18 to TRBJ1-2, with 8 bases lining up with TRBD1. In germline, CDR1 is KGHSH, CDR2 LQKENI. Germline trimming cut 6 bases from V and 3 bases from J; bases unmatched to any gene: 3. This CDR3 spans 13 amino acids. CDR3 nucleotides: TGTGCCAGCTCTCCGGACAGGGACTATGGCTACACCTTC. Translated: CASSPDRDYGYTF.

The rearrangement joins TRBV12-3 or TRBV12-4 to TRBJ2-1; TRBD2 agrees at 8 bases. The V and J ends lost 3 bases and 2 bases, in that order; junction bases with no gene match: 6. The CDR3 spans 16 residues. The CDR3 region is CASSFGGGGPYNEQFF. CDR3 nucleotides: TGTGCCAGCAGTTTTGGAGGCGGGGGGCCCTACAATGAGCAGTTCTTC.

V gene TRBV4-2 combines with J gene TRBJ2-7; TRBD1 might be the D (6 bases). Germline V CDR1 and CDR2: LGHNA, YNFKEQ. The CDR3 consists of 15 residues. With 4 bases removed from V and 0 bases from J, the gap between germline ends came to 13 bases. This CDR3 is CASSRRQASSYEQYF. CDR3 coding DNA: TGTGCCAGCAGCCGAAGACAGGCGAGCTCCTACGAGCAGTACTTC.

This clonotype was counted ten times or more. This CDR3 reads CASSPRGYEQYF. Written as DNA, the CDR3 is TGTGCCAGCAGCCCCCGGGGATACGAGCAGTACTTC. The chain joins TRBV28 to TRBJ2-7; D may be TRBD2 (5 bases). Germline lookup yields CDR1 MDHEN and CDR2 SYDVKM. V was trimmed by 6 bases and J by 4 bases, leaving 10 bases between them. The CDR3 extends over 12 amino acids. The whole variable domain, remainder taken from reference TRBV28 and TRBJ2-7, is DVKVTQSSRYLVKRTGEKVFLECVQDMDHENMFWYRQDPGLGLRLIYFSYDVKMKEKGDIPEGYSVSREKKERFSLILESASTNQTSMYLCASSPRGYEQYFGPGTRLTVT.

This clonotype was counted a single time. A single base separates this from a much larger clone, so it may be a read error. V is TRBV9 and J is TRBJ2-1; TRBD2 aligns across 12 bases. V trimming: 7 bases; J trimming: 6 bases; junction bases outside the gene matches: 8. This CDR3 comprises 15 residues. CDR1 is SGDLS and CDR2 is YYNGEE in the germline V gene. CDR3 sequence reads: CASGPLAGGGNEQFF. Written as DNA, the CDR3 is TGTGCCAGCGGCCCACTAGCGGGAGGAGGCAATGAGCAGTTCTTC.

In this sample, this clonotype turned up a few times. The chain joins TRBV12-3 or TRBV12-4 to TRBJ2-3; D is perhaps TRBD2 (6 bases). This CDR3 is built from 16 residues. Trimming cost V 2 bases and J 3 bases, with 15 bases left between them. CDR3 DNA sequence: TGTGCCAGCAGTTTAACCACCGGGACTCAAACAGATACGCAGTATTTT. It codes for CASSLTTGTQTDTQYF.

CDR3 residues: CASSQDRYSYEQYF. The CDR3 DNA reads TGCGCCAGCAGCCAAGATCGGTATAGCTACGAGCAGTACTTC. The chain carries TRBV4-3 and TRBJ2-7; D remains unclear. Trimming removed 0 bases from V and 3 bases from J, with 9 bases in between. Looked up from germline, CDR1 is LGHNA and CDR2 is YSLEER. There are 14 residues in the CDR3.

CDR3 nucleotides: TGCGCCAGCAGCCAAGACGGGAGGGCCGTCGGGGAGCTGTTTTTT. Protein: CASSQDGRAVGELFF. The chain uses TRBV4-3 and TRBJ2-2; 8 nucleotides match TRBD2. The CDR3 runs to 15 residues. Looked up from germline, CDR1 is LGHNA and CDR2 is YSLEER. Trimming at V came to 0 bases and at J to 7 bases, leaving 4 bases not matched to a gene.

This clonotype has just a few counts. The J gene is TRBJ2-2, the V gene TRBV20-1, with D unclear. The CDR3 is 13 residues long. Germline assignment: CDR1 DFQATT and CDR2 SNEGSKA (reference sequence). V was cut by 6 bases and J by 4 bases, with 12 bases left in between. CDR3 residues: CSAYQSPTGELFF. The CDR3 coding sequence is TGCAGTGCCTACCAATCTCCCACCGGGGAGCTGTTTTTT.